These 18 T cell receptor beta chains originate from one sample sequenced in a study of T-cell reconstitution after alpha-beta-depleted transplantation in children. It was with unique molecular identifiers that the TCRbeta library was prepared. Each CDR3 protein is one row after TCRdb ran MiXCR on the PCR reads. The sample has 700,000 to 950,000 distinct CDR3 sequences; 15% to 20% are singletons. This sample comprised PBMCs, mostly from graft donor cells, obtained 360 days after TCRalphabeta/CD19-depleted stem cell transplant. These receptors came from a male patient under 18 who had a stem cell transplant for acute lymphoblastic leukemia, so the T cells may come from the graft donor.

The rearrangement links TRBV7-2 to TRBJ2-6; D call uncertain. Germline CDR1 and CDR2: SGHTA and FQGNSA. The CDR3 has 15 residues. The V and J ends lost 3 bases and 1 base respectively, with 7 bases between them. The CDR3 DNA reads as TGTGCCAGCAGCTTGCATAAGTCTGGGGCCAACGTCCTGACTTTC. Amino acid sequence: CASSLHKSGANVLTF.

This clonotype was counted a few times. The V call is TRBV12-3 or TRBV12-4, the J call TRBJ2-1; D might be TRBD2 (5 bases). The CDR3 extends over 12 amino acids. Trimming left V 7 bases short and J 6 bases short, with 10 bases between. The CDR3 coding sequence is TGTGCCAGCAATGGACTTTCCAATGAGCAGTTCTTC. It is translated as CASNGLSNEQFF.

This clonotype was picked up a small number of times. V is TRBV29-1 and J is TRBJ2-7, with 9 bases identical to TRBD2. Germline assignment: CDR1 SQVTM and CDR2 ANQGSEA. The CDR3 spans 14 residues. V lost 3 bases to trimming and J lost 3 bases; unmatched junction nucleotides: 6. The chain's CDR3 is CSVDTASGNYEQYF. The CDR3 DNA reads TGCAGCGTTGATACGGCTAGCGGGAACTACGAGCAGTACTTC.

V usage is TRBV27 and J usage is TRBJ1-5; the D gene is possibly TRBD1 (5 bases). Germline loops: CDR1 MNHEY, CDR2 SMNVEV (reference sequence). There are 15 residues in the CDR3. V was trimmed by 0 bases and J by 9 bases, leaving 15 bases between them. In DNA form, the CDR3 reads TGTGCCAGCAGTTTATCTGGCGGGGGGTGGCTGCCCCAGCATTTT. Protein product: CASSLSGGGWLPQHF.

The chain is built from TRBV19 and TRBJ2-1; 10 bases align to TRBD1. V lost 0 bases to trimming and J lost 7 bases; unmatched junction nucleotides: 9. There are 17 residues in the CDR3. CDR1 LNHDA and CDR2 SQIVND come from the germline V gene (reference sequence). The chain's CDR3 is CASSIESDRGYGNEQFF. In DNA, the CDR3 is TGTGCCAGTAGTATAGAATCGGACAGGGGGTATGGAAATGAGCAGTTCTTC.

This clonotype was counted between two and nine times. V gene TRBV12-2 combines with J gene TRBJ2-2; the table names TRBD2, a call not compared with the DNA. TRBV12-2 is noted as a pseudogene. The length of the CDR3 is 18 residues. Written as DNA, the CDR3 is TGTGCAAGTCGCTCCCGACCTTTAGCGGGAGGGCCAACCGGGGAGCTGTTTTTT. Translated: CASRSRPLAGGPTGELFF.

This clonotype was detected a few times. CDR3 protein: CASRRQRRYTEAFF. In DNA form, the CDR3 reads TGTGCCAGCAGAAGACAGCGAAGGTACACTGAAGCTTTCTTT. The chain links TRBV6-2 or TRBV6-3 to TRBJ1-1, with D possibly matching TRBD1 (5 bases). The V and J ends lost 6 bases and 3 bases respectively, with 14 bases between them. Germline V lookup: CDR1 MNHEY, CDR2 SVGEGT. CDR3 length: 14 residues.

This clonotype appeared many times. The J gene is TRBJ2-5, the V gene TRBV6-1, with a weak D call TRBD2 (5 bases). V was pared by 5 bases and J by 0 bases, with 16 bases between. CDR1 and CDR2 (germline): MNHNS, SASEGT. This CDR3 has 16 residues. Written as DNA, the CDR3 is TGTGCCAGCAGTCCCCGGACGGGAAAGTACCAAGAGACCCAGTACTTC. Protein: CASSPRTGKYQETQYF.

The chain carries TRBV30 and TRBJ2-7; 14 nucleotides line up with TRBD2. The germline CDR1 and CDR2 sequences are GTSNPN and SVGIG (reference sequence). The CDR3 sequence is 16 residues long. The V segment lost 4 bases and the J segment 3 bases; nucleotides outside the gene matches: 8. The CDR3 sequence is CAWTPGLAGAVYEQYF. CDR3 bases: TGTGCCTGGACCCCGGGACTAGCGGGGGCTGTCTACGAGCAGTACTTC.

This CDR3 is CASSQAEGRERFF. For the CDR3, the DNA is TGTGCCAGCAGCCAAGCCGAGGGGAGGGAAAGGTTCTTC. This chain joins TRBV3-1 and TRBJ2-1; 7 bases align to TRBD2. This CDR3 contains 13 residues. Trimming removed 1 base from V and 15 bases from J; junction bases left unmatched: 9. The germline V gene encodes CDR1 LGHDT and CDR2 YNNKEL (reference sequence).

The rearrangement links TRBV20-1 to TRBJ1-6; D is unclear. V was shortened by 1 base and J by 7 bases, with 8 bases between the two germline ends. The V gene's germline CDR1 is DFQATT and CDR2 SNEGSKA (reference sequence). The CDR3 has 13 amino acids. CDR3 bases: TGCAGTGCTAGAGGGGTAGAGAATTCACCCCTCCACTTT. Amino acid sequence: CSARGVENSPLHF.

This clonotype has just a few counts. This chain uses TRBV2 with TRBJ1-4, with 7 bases that match TRBD1. The CDR3 loop spans 15 amino acids. After removal of 8 bases from V and 3 bases from J, the junction contained 9 bases not matched to a gene. The germline CDR1 and CDR2 sequences are SNHLY and FYNNEI. This CDR3 is CASVRQGGANEKLFF. The CDR3 nucleotides read TGTGCCAGCGTAAGACAGGGCGGCGCTAATGAAAAACTGTTTTTT.

This clonotype has ten or more counts. This chain uses TRBV4-1 with TRBJ2-1, with no clear D. The CDR3 is made up of 13 amino acids. V lost 4 bases and J lost 4, with 8 bases in between. Germline values: CDR1 MGHRA, CDR2 YSYEKL. CDR3 residues: CASSPLPYNEQFF. In DNA, the CDR3 is TGCGCCAGCAGCCCGCTTCCGTACAATGAGCAGTTCTTC.

This clonotype was recorded at least ten times. This rearrangement joins TRBV5-5 to TRBJ2-1; 7 bases fit TRBD2. CDR1 and CDR2 from the germline V gene are SGHKS and YYEKEE (reference sequence). CDR3 length: 15 residues. V was pared by 1 base and J by 9 bases, with 10 bases of the junction left unmatched. CDR3 DNA sequence: TGTGCCAGCAGCTTGTTTGGGGGAGGGCCTGCTGAGCAGTTCTTC. Translated: CASSLFGGGPAEQFF.

Only a few counts were recorded for this clonotype. The chain has TRBV20-1 and TRBJ1-4, with a tentative D call TRBD1 (5 bases). V was pared by 3 bases and J by 10 bases, with 21 bases between. This CDR3 has 15 amino acids. In germline, CDR1 is DFQATT, CDR2 SNEGSKA (reference sequence). CDR3 DNA: TGCAGTGCTAGTCTCTCGGAGGTCAGGGCTGGAAAACTGTTTTTT. This sequence encodes CSASLSEVRAGKLFF.

This clonotype occurred many times. The rearrangement links TRBV18 to TRBJ2-5; no clear D gene. The CDR3 spans 12 residues. The V and J ends lost 3 bases and 3 bases respectively, with 5 bases between them. Germline lookup yields CDR1 KGHSH and CDR2 LQKENI. CDR3: CASSPREETQYF. The CDR3, as DNA: TGTGCCAGCTCACCTCGGGAAGAGACCCAGTACTTC.

This chain uses TRBV20-1 with TRBJ2-7; D tentatively reads TRBD1 or TRBD2 (5 bases each). V lost 1 base, J lost 2 bases, and 18 bases lay in between. Germline CDR1 and CDR2: DFQATT and SNEGSKA (reference sequence). The CDR3 has 16 residues. The CDR3 DNA sequence: TGCAGTGCTAGAGTGCCGTCCGGGACGTACACCTACGAGCAGTACTTC. Protein product: CSARVPSGTYTYEQYF.

The rearrangement uses TRBV14 and TRBJ2-2, with D perhaps matching TRBD2 (5 bases). The ends were cut back, 4 bases at V and 8 bases at J, with 14 bases in the middle. CDR1 is SGHDN and CDR2 is FVKESK in the germline V gene. This CDR3 has 14 amino acids. The CDR3 DNA is TGTGCCAGCAGCCCTCCGACTAACCCTGGGGAGCTGTTTTTT. Its protein is CASSPPTNPGELFF.